This T cell receptor (beta chain) stems from a study of T-cell memory formation after mild COVID-19. Overall study context: There were largely donor-specific TCR clusters.

5'RACE primed from the constant segment yielded TCR alpha and TCR beta cDNA libraries bearing sample barcodes and UMIs. TCRdb passed the 5' RACE reads through MiXCR, listing each CDR3 protein once. The data contain about 560,000 distinct CDR3 sequences, 20% to 25% of them singletons. This clonotype was detected only a few times. CDR3 length: 15 amino acids. Germline CDR1 is MNHEY and CDR2 is SVGAGI. The V end lost 4 bases, the J end lost 5 bases, and 15 bases lay between the germline ends. This chain uses TRBV6-5 with TRBJ2-1; D is ambiguous. The source is an adult woman who had mild COVID-19 (a few samples of this study predate the infection). Cell type and time point are not known. The material sequenced was PBMCs or a T cell subset sorted from them (not recorded which). The CDR3 coding sequence is TGTGCCAGCAGTTTTTTTGGGGAAGGGAACAATGAGCAGTTCTTC. Amino acids: CASSFFGEGNNEQFF.